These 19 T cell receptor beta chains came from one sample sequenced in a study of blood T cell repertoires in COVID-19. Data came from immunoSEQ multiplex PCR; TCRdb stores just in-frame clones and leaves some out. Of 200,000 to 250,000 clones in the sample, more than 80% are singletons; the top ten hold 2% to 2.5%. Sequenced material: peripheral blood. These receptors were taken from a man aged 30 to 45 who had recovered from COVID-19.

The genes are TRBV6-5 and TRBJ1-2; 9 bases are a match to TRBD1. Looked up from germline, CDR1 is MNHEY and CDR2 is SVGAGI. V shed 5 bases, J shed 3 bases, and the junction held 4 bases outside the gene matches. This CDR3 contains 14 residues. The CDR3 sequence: CASSNRGQDYGYTF. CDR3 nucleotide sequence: TGTGCCAGCAGTAACAGGGGGCAGGACTATGGCTACACCTTC.

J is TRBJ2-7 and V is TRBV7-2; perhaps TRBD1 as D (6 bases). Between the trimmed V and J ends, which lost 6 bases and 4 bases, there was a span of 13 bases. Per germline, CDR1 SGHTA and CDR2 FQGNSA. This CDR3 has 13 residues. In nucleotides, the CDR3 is TGTGCCAGCAGGGAAATGGGGACATACGAGCAGTACTTC. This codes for CASREMGTYEQYF. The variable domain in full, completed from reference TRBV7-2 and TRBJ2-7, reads GAGVSQSPSNKVTEKGKDVELRCDPISGHTALYWYRQSLGQGLEFLIYFQGNSAPDKSGLPSDRFSAERTGGSVSTLTIQRTQQEDSAVYLCASREMGTYEQYFGPGTRLTVT.

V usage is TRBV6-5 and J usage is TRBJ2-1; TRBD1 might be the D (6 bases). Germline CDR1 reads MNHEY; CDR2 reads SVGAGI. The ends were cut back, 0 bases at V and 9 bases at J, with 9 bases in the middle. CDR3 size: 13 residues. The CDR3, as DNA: TGTGCCAGCAGTTACTCTGGGGGCGGTGAGCAGTTCTTC. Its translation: CASSYSGGGEQFF.

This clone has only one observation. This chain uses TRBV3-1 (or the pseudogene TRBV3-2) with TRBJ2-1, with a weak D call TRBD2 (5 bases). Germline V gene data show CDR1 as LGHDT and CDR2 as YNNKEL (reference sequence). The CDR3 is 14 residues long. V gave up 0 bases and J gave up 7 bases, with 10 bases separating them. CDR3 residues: CASSQEGGGNEQFF. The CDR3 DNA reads TGTGCCAGCAGCCAAGAAGGAGGTGGAAATGAGCAGTTCTTC.

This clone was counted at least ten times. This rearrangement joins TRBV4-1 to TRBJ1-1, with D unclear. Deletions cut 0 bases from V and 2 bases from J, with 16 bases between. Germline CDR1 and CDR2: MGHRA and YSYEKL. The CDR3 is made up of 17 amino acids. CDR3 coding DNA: TGCGCCAGCAGCCAAGATCTTTCGGCGGGAGACAACACTGAAGCTTTCTTT. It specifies CASSQDLSAGDNTEAFF.

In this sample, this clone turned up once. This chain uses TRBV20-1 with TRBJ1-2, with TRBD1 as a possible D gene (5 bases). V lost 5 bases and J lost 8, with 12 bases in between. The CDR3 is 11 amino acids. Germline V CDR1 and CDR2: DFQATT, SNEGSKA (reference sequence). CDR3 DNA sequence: TGCAGTGCTGGGGGTGGAGGGGGCTACACCTTC. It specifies CSAGGGGGYTF.

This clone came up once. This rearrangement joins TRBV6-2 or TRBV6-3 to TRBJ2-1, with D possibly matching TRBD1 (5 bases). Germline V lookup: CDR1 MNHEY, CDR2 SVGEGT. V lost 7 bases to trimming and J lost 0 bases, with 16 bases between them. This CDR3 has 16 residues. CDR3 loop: CASTPWGISSYNEQFF. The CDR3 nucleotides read TGTGCCAGCACCCCGTGGGGCATTAGCTCCTACAATGAGCAGTTCTTC.

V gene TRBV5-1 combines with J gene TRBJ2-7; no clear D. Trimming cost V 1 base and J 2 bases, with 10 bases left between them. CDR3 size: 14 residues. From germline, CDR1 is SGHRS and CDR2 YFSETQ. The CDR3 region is CASSLRLEPYEQYF. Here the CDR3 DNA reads TGCGCCAGCAGCTTGAGACTCGAACCCTACGAGCAGTACTTC.

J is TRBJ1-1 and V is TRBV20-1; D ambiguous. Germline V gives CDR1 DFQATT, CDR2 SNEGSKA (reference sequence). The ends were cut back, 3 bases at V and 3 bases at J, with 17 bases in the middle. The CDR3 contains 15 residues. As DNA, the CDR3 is TGCAGTGCTAGTCCCCCCCCTCCCCTTTACACTGAAGCTTTCTTT. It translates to CSASPPPPLYTEAFF.

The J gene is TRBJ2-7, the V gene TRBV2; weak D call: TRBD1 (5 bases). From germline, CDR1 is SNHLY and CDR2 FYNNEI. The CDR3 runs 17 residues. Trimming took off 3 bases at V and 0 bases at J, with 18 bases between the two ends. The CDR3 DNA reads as TGTGCCAGCAGTGAGTATCGAGACAGCCCTTACTCCTACGAGCAGTACTTC. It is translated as CASSEYRDSPYSYEQYF.

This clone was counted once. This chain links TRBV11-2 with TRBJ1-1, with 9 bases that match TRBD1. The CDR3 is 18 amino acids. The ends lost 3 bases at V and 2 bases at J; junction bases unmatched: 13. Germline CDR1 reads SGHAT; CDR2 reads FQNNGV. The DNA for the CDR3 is TGTGCCAGCAGCTTTCCTTACCGGGACAGGGAAATAAACACTGAAGCTTTCTTT. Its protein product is CASSFPYRDREINTEAFF.

The DNA of the CDR3 is TGCGCCAGCAGCCGGGAAGGGCAGGGGGCCTATGGCTACACCTTC. It encodes CASSREGQGAYGYTF. The chain carries TRBV5-1 and TRBJ1-2, with 8 bases matching TRBD1. The length of the CDR3 is 15 residues. Germline V gene data show CDR1 as SGHRS and CDR2 as YFSETQ. Trimming cost V 4 bases and J 4 bases; bases outside gene matches: 9.

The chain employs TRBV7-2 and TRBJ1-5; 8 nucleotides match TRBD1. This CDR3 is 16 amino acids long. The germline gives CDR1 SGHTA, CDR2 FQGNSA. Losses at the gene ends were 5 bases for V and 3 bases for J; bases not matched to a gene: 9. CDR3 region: CASSPRGTGSNQPQHF. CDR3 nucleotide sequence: TGTGCCAGCAGCCCACGGGGGACAGGATCCAATCAGCCCCAGCATTTT.

CDR3 region: CATSDSLPRQYF. The CDR3 coding sequence is TGTGCCACCAGTGATTCCCTGCCTAGGCAGTACTTC. V gene TRBV24-1 combines with J gene TRBJ2-7; D ambiguous. The CDR3 loop spans 12 amino acids. Per the germline V gene, CDR1 is KGHDR and CDR2 is SFDVKD. Trimming took off 2 bases at V and 9 bases at J, with 10 bases between the two ends.

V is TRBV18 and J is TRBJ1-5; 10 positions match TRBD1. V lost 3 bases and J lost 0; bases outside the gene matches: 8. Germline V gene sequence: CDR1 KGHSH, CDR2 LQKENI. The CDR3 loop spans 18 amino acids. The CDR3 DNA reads TGTGCCAGCTCACCGCTCGGGACAGGGGCTACTAGCAATCAGCCCCAGCATTTT. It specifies CASSPLGTGATSNQPQHF.

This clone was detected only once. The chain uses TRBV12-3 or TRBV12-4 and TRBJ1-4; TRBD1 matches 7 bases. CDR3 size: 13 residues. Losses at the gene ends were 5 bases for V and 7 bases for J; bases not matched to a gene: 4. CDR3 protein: CASSRGTVEKLFF. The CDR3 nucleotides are TGTGCCAGCAGTCGGGGGACAGTTGAAAAACTGTTTTTT.

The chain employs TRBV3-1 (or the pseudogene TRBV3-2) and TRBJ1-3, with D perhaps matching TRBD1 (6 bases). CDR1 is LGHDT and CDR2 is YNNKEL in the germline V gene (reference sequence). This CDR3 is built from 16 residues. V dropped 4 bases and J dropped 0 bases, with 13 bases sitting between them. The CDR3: CASSPLDRSSGNTIYF. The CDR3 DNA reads TGTGCCAGCAGCCCACTAGACAGGAGCTCTGGAAACACCATATATTTT.

The CDR3 sequence is CASSQERLELEQFF. The CDR3 bases are TGCGCCAGCAGCCAAGAACGGCTAGAACTTGAGCAGTTCTTC. The chain links TRBV4-1 to TRBJ2-1, with unresolved D. Germline V gene lookup returns CDR1 MGHRA and CDR2 YSYEKL. CDR3 size: 14 residues. Trimming shortened V by 0 bases and J by 9 bases, and 12 bases separated the two germline ends.

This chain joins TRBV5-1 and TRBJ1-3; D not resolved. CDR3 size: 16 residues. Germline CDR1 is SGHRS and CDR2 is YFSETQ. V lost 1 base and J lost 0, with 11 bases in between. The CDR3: CASSLYGQNSGNTIYF. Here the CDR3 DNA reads TGCGCCAGCAGCTTGTACGGTCAAAACTCTGGAAACACCATATATTTT.